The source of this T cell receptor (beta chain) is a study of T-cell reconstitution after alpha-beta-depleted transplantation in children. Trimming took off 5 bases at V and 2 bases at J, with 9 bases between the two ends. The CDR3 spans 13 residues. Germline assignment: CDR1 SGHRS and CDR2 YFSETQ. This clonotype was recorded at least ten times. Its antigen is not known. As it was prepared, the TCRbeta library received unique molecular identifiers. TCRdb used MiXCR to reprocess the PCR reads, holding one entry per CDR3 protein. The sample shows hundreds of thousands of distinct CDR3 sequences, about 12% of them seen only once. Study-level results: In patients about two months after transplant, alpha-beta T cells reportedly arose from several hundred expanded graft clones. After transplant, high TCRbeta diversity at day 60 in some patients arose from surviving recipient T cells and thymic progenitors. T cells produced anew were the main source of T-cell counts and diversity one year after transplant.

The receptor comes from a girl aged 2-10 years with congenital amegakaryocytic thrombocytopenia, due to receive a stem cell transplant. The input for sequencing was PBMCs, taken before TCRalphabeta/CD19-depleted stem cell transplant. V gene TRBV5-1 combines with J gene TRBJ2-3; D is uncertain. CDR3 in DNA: TGCGCCAGCAGTGATTCCTTCACAGATACGCAGTATTTT. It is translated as CASSDSFTDTQYF. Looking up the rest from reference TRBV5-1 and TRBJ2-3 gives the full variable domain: KAGVTQTPRYLIKTRGQQVTLSCSPISGHRSVSWYQQTPGQGLQFLFEYFSETQRNKGNFPGRFSGRQFSNSRSEMNVSTLELGDSALYLCASSDSFTDTQYFGPGTRLTVL.